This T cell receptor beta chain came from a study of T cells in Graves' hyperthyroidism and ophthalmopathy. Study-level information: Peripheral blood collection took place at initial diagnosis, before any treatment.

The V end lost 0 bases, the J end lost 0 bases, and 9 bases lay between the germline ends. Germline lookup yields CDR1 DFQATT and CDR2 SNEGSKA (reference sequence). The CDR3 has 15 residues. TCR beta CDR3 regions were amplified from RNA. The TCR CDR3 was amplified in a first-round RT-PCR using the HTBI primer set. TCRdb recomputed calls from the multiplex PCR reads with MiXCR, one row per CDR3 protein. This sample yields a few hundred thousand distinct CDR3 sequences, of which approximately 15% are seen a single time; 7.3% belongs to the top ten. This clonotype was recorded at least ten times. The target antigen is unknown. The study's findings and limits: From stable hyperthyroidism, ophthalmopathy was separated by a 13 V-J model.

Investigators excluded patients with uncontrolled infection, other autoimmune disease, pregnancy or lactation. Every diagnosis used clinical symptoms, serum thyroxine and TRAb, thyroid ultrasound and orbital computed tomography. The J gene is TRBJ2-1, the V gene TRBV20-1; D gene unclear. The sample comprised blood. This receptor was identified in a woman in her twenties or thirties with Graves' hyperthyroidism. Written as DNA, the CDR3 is TGCAGTGCTAGAGAGCTCCTACGCTCCTACAATGAGCAGTTCTTC. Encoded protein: CSARELLRSYNEQFF.